The 32 T cell receptor beta chains in this list originate from one sample, sequenced in a study of T cells in women clearing cervical HPV infection. Using immunoSEQ multiplex PCR, the repertoire was profiled, and TCRdb retains in-frame clones only, with some absent. This sample's table has about 33,000 clones. Material: blood buffy coat. These TCRs come from a woman aged 18 to 75 with a cervical HPV16 infection that either progressed to CIN3+ or cleared (not recorded which).

On this clone itself: Read sequence stops 3 residues before the CDR3 end, and the germline J gene provides the missing end. V is TRBV18 and J is TRBJ2-1, with 10 bases lining up with TRBD2. The germline V gene has CDR1 KGHSH and CDR2 LQKENI. There are 14 residues in the CDR3. V lost 8 bases and J lost 8; bases outside the gene matches: 9. The CDR3: CASPFSGGLDEQFF. CDR3 bases read: TGTGCCAGCCCCTTTAGCGGGGGGCTAGATGAG.

In the case of this clone: The read ends 3 residues shy of where the CDR3 ends; the end is completed using the germline J gene. This chain connects TRBV7-2 to TRBJ1-1; no definite D call. V lost 4 bases and J lost 3, with 3 bases in between. CDR1 and CDR2 from the germline V gene are SGHTA and FQGNSA. This CDR3 region has 11 residues. CDR3 DNA (partial): TGTGCCAGCAGCTCTTACACTGAA. Translation gives CASSSYTE. The full-length CDR3 reads as CASSSYTEAFF.

In the case of this clone: The CDR3 goes on 3 residues after the read ends, and that part is filled in from the germline J gene. The chain has TRBV7-6 and TRBJ1-1, with 8 nucleotides matching TRBD1. Germline CDR1 and CDR2: SGHVS and FNYEAQ. V lost 4 bases and J lost 4; bases outside the gene matches: 2. This CDR3 is built from 13 residues. The CDR3: CASSSQGATEAFF. The part of the CDR3 DNA that was read is TGTGCCAGCAGCTCCCAGGGGGCCACTGAA.

Note on this clone: Read coverage stops 3 residues before the CDR3 terminus; the germline J gene supplies the remainder. The chain carries TRBV10-3 and TRBJ2-7; D is unresolved. The CDR3 is made up of 11 amino acids. The V gene lost 6 bases and the J gene lost 2 bases, with 5 bases spanning the gap. Germline-derived CDR1 and CDR2 are ENHRY and SYGVKD. CDR3 protein: CAISKTYEQYF. The CDR3 bases that were read are TGTGCCATCAGCAAAACCTACGAG.

About this clone: The read gets to within 3 residues of the CDR3 end, and the germline J gene fills in the rest. The rearrangement links TRBV19 to TRBJ1-1; maybe TRBD1 (5 bases). Germline V gene sequence: CDR1 LNHDA, CDR2 SQIVND (reference sequence). The CDR3 length is 11 residues. This chain's CDR3 is CASSITGRAFF. The covered CDR3 bases are TGTGCCAGTAGTATCACAGGAAGA.

Details on this clone: The read terminates 3 residues before the CDR3 end, so the remaining end is supplied by the germline J gene. V usage is TRBV6-2 or TRBV6-3 and J usage is TRBJ2-3; 8 bases map to TRBD1. The germline V gene has CDR1 MNHEY and CDR2 SVGEGT. The CDR3 runs to 15 residues. CDR3 DNA, as far as it was read: TGTGCCAGCAGTCAAGTTGGACAGGGAGGCCAGCCG. This encodes CASSQVGQGGQP. The full CDR3 reads CASSQVGQGGQPQYF.

As to this clone: The CDR3 goes on 3 residues after the read ends, and that part is filled in from the germline J gene. The chain links TRBV5-4 to TRBJ2-7; TRBD1 is a possible D gene (6 bases). Between the trimmed V and J ends, which lost 5 bases and 6 bases, there was a span of 12 bases. Germline CDR1 and CDR2: SGHNT and YYREEE (reference sequence). The length of the CDR3 is 12 residues. The CDR3 sequence: CASRKRGSEQYF. The DNA read from the CDR3 is TGTGCCAGCAGAAAAAGGGGGTCCGAG. The complete variable domain, with remaining parts taken from reference TRBV5-4 and TRBJ2-7, reads ETGVTQSPTHLIKTRGQQVTLRCSSQSGHNTVSWYQQALGQGPQFIFQYYREEENGRGNFPPRFSGLQFPNYSSELNVNALELDDSALYLCASRKRGSEQYFGPGTRLTVT.

A note on this clone: The read halts 3 residues ahead of the CDR3 end, with the missing end drawn from the germline J gene. The chain recombines TRBV20-1 with TRBJ2-2; D perhaps matches TRBD1 (5 bases). The CDR3 consists of 13 residues. Germline V gene sequence: CDR1 DFQATT, CDR2 SNEGSKA (reference sequence). CDR3 residues: CSARSAGANVLFF. The CDR3 bases that were read are TGCAGTGCTAGATCCGCTGGGGCCAACGTG.

On this clone itself: The read terminates 3 residues ahead of where the CDR3 ends, so the germline J gene completes it. The genes are TRBV5-1 and TRBJ2-3; 8 positions agree with TRBD1. This CDR3 comprises 15 residues. Trimming removed 4 bases from V and 5 bases from J; junction bases left unmatched: 9. Germline-derived CDR1 and CDR2 are SGHRS and YFSETQ. The CDR3 loop reads CASSAGQGGGDTQYF. CDR3 DNA, as far as it was read: TGCGCCAGCAGCGCCGGACAGGGAGGTGGAGATACG.

Comments on this clone: The read gets to within 3 residues of the CDR3 end, and the germline J gene fills in the rest. The chain employs TRBV27 and TRBJ2-3; the match to TRBD2 covers 12 bases. Germline V lookup: CDR1 MNHEY, CDR2 SMNVEV (reference sequence). The CDR3 sequence is 15 residues long. Incomplete CDR3 DNA: TGTGCCAGCAGTCGGACTAGCGGGGCTATGGAGACG. Amino acid sequence: CASSRTSGAMET. The whole CDR3 reads CASSRTSGAMETQYF.

About this clone itself: The read stops 3 residues short of the end of the CDR3; the missing end is completed from the germline J gene. The genes are TRBV20-1 and TRBJ1-4; 7 bases fit TRBD1. The CDR3 is 17 amino acids. Trimming at V came to 3 bases and at J to 4 bases, leaving 14 bases not matched to a gene. Per the germline V gene, CDR1 is DFQATT and CDR2 is SNEGSKA (reference sequence). The CDR3 bases that were read are TGCAGTGCTAGGGGGATTGGGGGGACAGCTTATAATGAAAAA. The encoded protein is CSARGIGGTAYNEK. The whole CDR3 is CSARGIGGTAYNEKLFF.

To note about this clone: The junction departs from germline at one end; a sequencing error may be responsible. The CDR3 goes on 3 residues after the read ends, and that part is filled in from the germline J gene. This chain joins TRBV4-2 and TRBJ2-3; D perhaps matches TRBD1 (6 bases). CDR3 length: 15 amino acids. Germline V gives CDR1 LGHNA, CDR2 YNFKEQ. The part of the CDR3 DNA that was read is TGCGCCAGCAGCCAAGACAGGAGGTTAAGAGATACG. Protein: CASSQDRRLRDT. The full CDR3 is CASSQDRRLRDTQYF.

For this clone: The sequenced fragment ends 3 residues before the CDR3 boundary, so the rest is inferred from the germline J gene. The chain couples TRBV7-9 to TRBJ1-1, with 7 bases aligning to TRBD1. The CDR3 is made up of 13 amino acids. Trimming took 5 bases from V and 7 from J; bases not matched to a gene: 7. Germline V gene sequence: CDR1 SEHNR, CDR2 FQNEAQ (reference sequence). The CDR3 DNA, read in part, is TGTGCCAGCAGCCACTTACAGGGGAATGAA. Translation gives CASSHLQGNE. From start to end, the CDR3 is CASSHLQGNEAFF.

In regard to this clone: From the germline J gene comes the end of the CDR3, since the read stops 3 residues before it. This chain connects TRBV20-1 to TRBJ1-2, with D uncertain. This CDR3 is built from 14 residues. Trimming left V 3 bases short and J 4 bases short, with 15 bases between. The germline V gene encodes CDR1 DFQATT and CDR2 SNEGSKA (reference sequence). The CDR3 reads CSARLTSITYGYTF. The part of the CDR3 DNA that was read is TGCAGTGCTAGGTTGACATCGATCACCTATGGC.

A note on this clone: The read ends 3 residues early relative to the CDR3; the germline J gene fills the gap. The rearrangement joins TRBV7-6 to TRBJ2-5; 13 bases align to TRBD2. The CDR3 covers 15 residues. Germline V gives CDR1 SGHVS, CDR2 FNYEAQ. With 6 bases clipped from V and 5 bases from J, the junction kept 6 bases outside the gene matches. Partial CDR3 DNA: TGTGCCAGCAGATTGGGACTAGCGGGGCGTGAGACC. It is translated as CASRLGLAGRET. In full, the CDR3 reads CASRLGLAGRETQYF.

Comment on this clone: Coverage ceases 3 residues before the CDR3 finishes, and the germline J gene fills in the end. The chain employs TRBV11-2 and TRBJ2-7; 8 nucleotides align to TRBD1. Germline CDR1 and CDR2: SGHAT and FQNNGV. CDR3 length: 15 residues. J gave up 4 bases and V 1 base, and 6 bases lay outside the gene matches. The CDR3 protein is CASSLVGQGAYEQYF. CDR3 DNA, as far as it was read: TGTGCCAGCAGCTTAGTGGGGCAGGGGGCTTACGAG.

As for this clone: Read sequence stops 3 residues before the CDR3 end, and the germline J gene provides the missing end. V is TRBV7-2 and J is TRBJ2-2; unclear D gene. The germline CDR1 and CDR2 sequences are SGHTA and FQGNSA. The CDR3 consists of 15 residues. The sequenced CDR3 bases are TGTGCCAGCAGCTTAGGTCCCTCCTATAATTCACCG. It yields the protein CASSLGPSYNSP. The entire CDR3 sequence reads CASSLGPSYNSPLFF.

Turning to this clone: The CDR3 end falls 3 residues outside the read, so it is completed with the germline J gene. The V gene is TRBV2, the J gene TRBJ1-6; 9 bases agree with TRBD1. The CDR3 loop spans 13 amino acids. With 7 bases clipped from V and 9 bases from J, the junction kept 4 bases outside the gene matches. In germline, CDR1 is SNHLY, CDR2 FYNNEI. The covered CDR3 bases are TGTGCCAGCAAGGGACAGGGATCTTCACCC. Protein sequence: CASKGQGSSP. The whole CDR3 protein is CASKGQGSSPLHF.

Concerning this clone: With the read ending 3 residues before the CDR3 end, the germline J gene is used to fill in that end. This rearrangement joins TRBV6-1 to TRBJ1-5; 7 nucleotides match TRBD1. V dropped 3 bases and J dropped 3; count of bases not matched to a gene: 2. CDR1 and CDR2 (germline): MNHNS, SASEGT. The length of the CDR3 is 14 residues. CDR3 DNA (partial): TGTGCCAGCAGTGACAGGGGGGTCAATCAGCCC. This encodes CASSDRGVNQP. The complete CDR3 protein is CASSDRGVNQPQHF.

Comment on this clone: Coverage ceases 3 residues before the CDR3 finishes, and the germline J gene fills in the end. This rearrangement joins TRBV10-3 to TRBJ2-2, with D possibly TRBD1 on 5 matching bases. This CDR3 contains 15 residues. CDR1 is ENHRY and CDR2 is SYGVKD in the germline V gene. The V end lost 0 bases, the J end lost 4 bases, and 9 bases lay between the germline ends. Partial CDR3 DNA: TGTGCCATCAGTGAGTCTAGACAGACCACCGGGGAG. Its translation: CAISESRQTTGE. The full CDR3 protein is CAISESRQTTGELFF.

On this clone: Coverage ceases 3 residues before the CDR3 finishes, and the germline J gene fills in the end. The chain carries TRBV10-2 and TRBJ2-5, with TRBD2 matching 7 bases. The V segment lost 3 bases and the J segment 2 bases; nucleotides outside the gene matches: 0. Germline CDR1 reads WSHSY; CDR2 reads SAAADI. The CDR3 spans 13 residues. The CDR3 bases that were read are TGCGCCAGCAGTGATAGCGGGCAAGAGACC. As protein: CASSDSGQET. The entire CDR3 protein is CASSDSGQETQYF.

For this clone: Coverage ceases 3 residues before the CDR3 finishes, and the germline J gene fills in the end. The chain carries TRBV5-1 and TRBJ1-3; 8 bases align to TRBD1. J gave up 0 bases and V 0 bases, and 2 bases lay outside the gene matches. The CDR3 spans 16 residues. In germline, CDR1 is SGHRS, CDR2 YFSETQ. Partial CDR3 DNA: TGCGCCAGCAGCTTGGCCGGACAGGGCTCTGGAAACACC. Amino acid sequence: CASSLAGQGSGNT. In full, the CDR3 is CASSLAGQGSGNTIYF.

This clone shows up as medium-sized by frequency. The read gets to within 3 residues of the CDR3 end, and the germline J gene fills in the rest. The V and J genes are TRBV6-2 or TRBV6-3 and TRBJ2-4, with D possibly TRBD1 on 5 matching bases. The CDR3 contains 15 residues. From germline, CDR1 is MNHEY and CDR2 SVGEGT. Trimming left V 5 bases short and J 1 base short, with 12 bases between. Incomplete CDR3 DNA: TGTGCCAGCAGTCAGGGCAGAATCGCCAAAAACATT. This codes for CASSQGRIAKNI. The complete CDR3 sequence is CASSQGRIAKNIQYF.

Comment on this clone: With the read ending 3 residues before the CDR3 end, the germline J gene is used to fill in that end. The J gene is TRBJ2-7, the V gene TRBV5-4, with 10 bases matching TRBD1. The CDR3 length is 15 residues. J lost 2 bases, V lost 3 bases, and 5 bases had no gene match. The V gene's germline CDR1 is SGHNT and CDR2 YYREEE (reference sequence). The CDR3 region is CASSSGDRGTYEQYF. The covered CDR3 bases are TGTGCCAGCAGCTCAGGGGACAGGGGTACCTACGAG.

For this clone: Its ends do not fully match the called genes, so a read error is possible. The missing CDR3 end, 3 residues past where the read stops, is filled in from the germline J gene. V and J are TRBV4-2 and TRBJ2-5, with TRBD1 identical over 11 bases. The CDR3 has 15 amino acids. Per the germline V gene, CDR1 is LGHNA and CDR2 is YNFKEQ. Partial CDR3 DNA: TGCGCCAGCAGCCAAGCGGGACAGGGGGGAGAGACC. This encodes CASSQAGQGGET. The full CDR3 protein is CASSQAGQGGETQYF.

As regards this clone: The CDR3 goes on 3 residues after the read ends, and that part is filled in from the germline J gene. The chain couples TRBV5-5 to TRBJ1-4, with 8 bases identical to TRBD1. Germline loops: CDR1 SGHKS, CDR2 YYEKEE (reference sequence). The CDR3 is made up of 14 amino acids. V dropped 6 bases and J dropped 2; count of bases not matched to a gene: 3. The sequenced CDR3 bases are TGTGCCAGCAACACAGGGGGTACTAATGAAAAA. This codes for CASNTGGTNEK. The complete CDR3 protein is CASNTGGTNEKLFF.

As to this clone: The sequence runs out 3 residues before the end of the CDR3; the remainder is reconstructed from the germline J gene. The chain employs TRBV28 and TRBJ2-7; TRBD1 matches at 10 bases. Trimming removed 8 bases from V and 6 bases from J; junction bases left unmatched: 7. CDR1 and CDR2 (germline): MDHEN, SYDVKM. CDR3 length: 13 residues. The sequenced CDR3 bases are TGTGCCAGCTTCCGGGACAGGGGCATCGAG. Translating it yields CASFRDRGIE. From start to end, the CDR3 is CASFRDRGIEQYF.

Remarks on this clone: The read is 3 residues too short to cover the CDR3 end, so that end is filled in from the germline J gene. The chain has TRBV6-4 and TRBJ2-7; the match to TRBD1 covers 7 bases. Losses at the gene ends were 5 bases for V and 6 bases for J; bases not matched to a gene: 10. Germline V gene lookup returns CDR1 MRHNA and CDR2 SNTAGT. The CDR3 contains 14 residues. The CDR3 protein is CASSSNPAGGEQYF. The sequenced part of the CDR3 DNA is TGTGCCAGCAGTTCAAACCCAGCAGGGGGCGAG.

Remarks on this clone: The read terminates 3 residues ahead of where the CDR3 ends, so the germline J gene completes it. The chain joins TRBV5-1 to TRBJ2-5, with D possibly being TRBD2 (6 bases). Trimming removed 0 bases at V and 6 bases at J, with 15 bases between. The CDR3 has 15 residues. Germline CDR1 and CDR2: SGHRS and YFSETQ. The CDR3 region is CASSLVAGSGKTQYF. The sequenced CDR3 bases are TGCGCCAGCAGCTTGGTCGCGGGATCGGGAAAGACC.

Turning to this clone: The sample has other DNA sequences that encode this CDR3 too. CDR3 protein: CASGGNTIYF. The sequenced CDR3 bases are TGTGCCAGCGGCGGGAACACC. V gene TRBV7-9 combines with J gene TRBJ1-3; D not certain. The CDR3 end falls 3 residues outside the read, so it is completed with the germline J gene. This CDR3 has 10 residues. Trimming left V 8 bases short and J 7 bases short, with 6 bases between. Germline values: CDR1 SEHNR, CDR2 FQNEAQ (reference sequence).

Details on this clone: The CDR3 goes on 3 residues after the read ends, and that part is filled in from the germline J gene. The chain carries TRBV11-2 and TRBJ1-1; 8 nucleotides agree with TRBD1. The CDR3 is made up of 15 amino acids. Per germline, CDR1 SGHAT and CDR2 FQNNGV. V trimming: 0 bases; J trimming: 6 bases; junction bases outside the gene matches: 6. This CDR3 is CASSLDGTGNAEAFF. The sequenced part of the CDR3 DNA is TGTGCCAGCAGCTTAGACGGGACAGGAAATGCTGAA. The variable domain in full, completed from reference TRBV11-2 and TRBJ1-1, reads EAGVAQSPRYKIIEKRQSVAFWCNPISGHATLYWYQQILGQGPKLLIQFQNNGVVDDSQLPKDRFSAERLKGVDSTLKIQPAKLEDSAVYLCASSLDGTGNAEAFFGQGTRLTVV.

As to this clone: The read falls 3 residues short of the CDR3 end, and the missing part is taken from the germline J gene. V is TRBV20-1 and J is TRBJ2-7; no firm D call. The CDR3 runs 13 residues. The V gene's germline CDR1 is DFQATT and CDR2 SNEGSKA (reference sequence). V lost 0 bases, J lost 0 bases, and 6 bases lay in between. CDR3 sequence: CSAREVSSYEQYF. CDR3 bases read: TGCAGTGCTAGAGAGGTCAGCTCCTACGAG.